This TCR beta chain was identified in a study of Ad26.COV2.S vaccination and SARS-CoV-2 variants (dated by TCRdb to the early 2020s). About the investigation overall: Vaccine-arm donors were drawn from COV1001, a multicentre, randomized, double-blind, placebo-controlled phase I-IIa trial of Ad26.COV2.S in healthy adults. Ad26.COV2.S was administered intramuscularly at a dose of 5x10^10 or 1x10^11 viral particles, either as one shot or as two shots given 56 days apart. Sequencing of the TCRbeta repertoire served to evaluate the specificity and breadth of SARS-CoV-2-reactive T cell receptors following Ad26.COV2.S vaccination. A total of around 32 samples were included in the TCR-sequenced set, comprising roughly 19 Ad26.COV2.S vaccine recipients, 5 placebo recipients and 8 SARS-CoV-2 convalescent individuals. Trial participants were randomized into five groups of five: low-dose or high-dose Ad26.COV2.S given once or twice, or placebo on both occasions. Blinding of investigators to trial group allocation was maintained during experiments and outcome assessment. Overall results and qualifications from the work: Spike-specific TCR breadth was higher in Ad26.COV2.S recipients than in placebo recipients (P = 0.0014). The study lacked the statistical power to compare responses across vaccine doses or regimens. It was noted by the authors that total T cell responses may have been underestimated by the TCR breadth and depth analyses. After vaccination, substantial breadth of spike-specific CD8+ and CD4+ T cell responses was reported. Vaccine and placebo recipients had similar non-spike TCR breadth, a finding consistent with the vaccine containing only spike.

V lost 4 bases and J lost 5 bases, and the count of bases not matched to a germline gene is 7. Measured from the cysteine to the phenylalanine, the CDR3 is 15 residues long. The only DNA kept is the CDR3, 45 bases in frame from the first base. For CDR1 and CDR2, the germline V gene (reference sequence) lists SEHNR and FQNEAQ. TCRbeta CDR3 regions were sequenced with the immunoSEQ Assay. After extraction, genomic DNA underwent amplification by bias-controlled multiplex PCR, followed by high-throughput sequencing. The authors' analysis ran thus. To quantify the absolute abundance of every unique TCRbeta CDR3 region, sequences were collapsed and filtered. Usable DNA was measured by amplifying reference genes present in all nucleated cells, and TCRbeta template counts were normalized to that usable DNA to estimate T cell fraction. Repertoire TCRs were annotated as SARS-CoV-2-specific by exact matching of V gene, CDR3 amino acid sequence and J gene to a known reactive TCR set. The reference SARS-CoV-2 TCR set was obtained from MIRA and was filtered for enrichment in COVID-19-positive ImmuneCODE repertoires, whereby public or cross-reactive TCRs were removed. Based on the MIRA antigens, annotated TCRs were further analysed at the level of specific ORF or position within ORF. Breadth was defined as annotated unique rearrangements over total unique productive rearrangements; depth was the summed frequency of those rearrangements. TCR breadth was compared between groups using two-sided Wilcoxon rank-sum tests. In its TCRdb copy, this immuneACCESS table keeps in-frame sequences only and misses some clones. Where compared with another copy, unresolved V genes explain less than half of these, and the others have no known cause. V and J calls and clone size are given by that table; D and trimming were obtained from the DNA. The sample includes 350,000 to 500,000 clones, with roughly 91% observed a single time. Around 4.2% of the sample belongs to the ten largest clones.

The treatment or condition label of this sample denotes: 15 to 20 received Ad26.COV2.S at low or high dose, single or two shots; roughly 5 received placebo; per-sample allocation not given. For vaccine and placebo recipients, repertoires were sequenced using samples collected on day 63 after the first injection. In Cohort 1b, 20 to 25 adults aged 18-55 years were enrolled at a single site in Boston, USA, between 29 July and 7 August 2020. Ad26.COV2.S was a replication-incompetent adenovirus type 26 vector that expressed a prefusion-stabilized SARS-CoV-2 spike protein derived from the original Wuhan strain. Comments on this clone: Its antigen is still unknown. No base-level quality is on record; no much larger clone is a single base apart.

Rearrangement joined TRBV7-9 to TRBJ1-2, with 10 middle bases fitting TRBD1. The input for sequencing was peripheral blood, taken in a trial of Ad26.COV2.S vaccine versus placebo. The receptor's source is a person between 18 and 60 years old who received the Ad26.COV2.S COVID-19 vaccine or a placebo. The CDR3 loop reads CASSSRQGAMYGYTF. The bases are TGTGCCAGCAGCTCTAGACAGGGGGCGATGTATGGCTACACCTTC.